This TCR beta chain emerged from a study of identifying expanded T cells in peripheral blood. Whole-study findings and limits: Technical replicates showed roughly 1.2 changed clones; approximately 2 weeks roughly 18; four weeks 19.

Assay: immunoSEQ multiplex PCR; the TCRdb copy retains only in-frame clones and omits some. Here the sample spans about 130,000 clones, about 88% being singletons. As regards this clone: Its specificity is unknown.

Trimming cost V 3 bases and J 8 bases, with 16 bases left between them. The CDR3 totals 15 residues. Germline lookup yields CDR1 LNHDA and CDR2 SQIVND (reference sequence). Collection occurred without any documented infections or immune events in donors. Source material: blood. This chain joins TRBV19 and TRBJ1-4; no firm D call. The TCR originated in a person aged 18 to 69 in good health. The CDR3 is CASSILLGYGEKLFF. In nucleotides, the CDR3 is TGTGCCAGTAGTATTCTTCTCGGATACGGCGAAAAACTGTTTTTT.